The clone carrying this T cell receptor beta chain appeared a few times. The target antigen is unknown. Deletions cut 8 bases from V and 12 bases from J, with 17 bases between. The CDR3 is made up of 12 amino acids. Germline-derived CDR1 and CDR2 are SNHLY and FYNNEI. The data were obtained in a study of identical twins. Findings of the study overall: Out-of-frame TCR alpha sharing observed in monozygotic twins exceeded model estimates. Sequences that were out-of-frame, alpha and twin-shared displayed an excess of low generation probability.

A universal primer site was incorporated via template switching, and the cDNA contained unique molecular identifiers. MiXCR, run by TCRdb on the 5' RACE reads, gives a single entry per CDR3 protein. The sample contains around 220,000 distinct CDR3 sequences, about 11% of which appear only once. J is TRBJ2-1 and V is TRBV2; tentatively, D is TRBD1 (6 bases). Sample: memory T cells sorted from blood. The TCR originated in a man aged 50 to 59 in good health. The CDR3 sequence: CASPTDRQAQFF. The CDR3 DNA sequence: TGTGCCAGCCCCACTGACAGGCAGGCGCAGTTCTTC.